This TCR beta chain was recovered during a study of blood T cell repertoires in COVID-19 (dated by TCRdb to the early 2020s). For context, the study as a whole: The collaborator samples originated in the United States, Italy and Spain and spanned the acute and convalescent phases of COVID-19. The material from the prospective study consisted of cDNA or gDNA derived from T cells, B-cell-depleted T cells, or PBMCs. The dataset comprised deeply sampled blood TCRbeta repertoires from subjects exposed to, actively infected with, or recovered from COVID-19. A freely available public database, intended as a resource for researchers studying the immune response to SARS-CoV-2, is where the repertoires were released. Samples were obtained from the ongoing ImmuneRACE study (first 160 participants) and from some 1,300 subjects provided by 6 global collaborators. Nearly every sample came with metadata listing a de-identified subject ID, COVID-19 status, age in years and sex. Where HLA class I and class II types were available, the types were taken from metadata supplied by the sample provider, not from assay-based typing. The paper's findings and limits, for the study overall: The amount of clinical and demographic metadata varied by source and participant and was provided uncurated.

Collaborating institutions collected whole blood in K2EDTA tubes following their own protocols. For TCRbeta analysis, collaborator samples were shipped as frozen whole blood, as isolated PBMCs, or as DNA extracted from either sample type. TCRbeta CDR3 regions were amplified from genomic DNA by means of the immunoSEQ Assay, a bias-controlled multiplex PCR. Per the original workflow: Within the assay, amplification of reference gene primers was used to estimate how many nucleated cells each sample contained. To quantify the absolute abundance of each unique TCRbeta CDR3 rearrangement, sequence reads were collapsed and filtered. Productive Simpson clonality was computed per sample as the square root of Simpson's diversity index over productive rearrangements. TCRdb limited this immuneACCESS table to in-frame rearrangements with V and J called. A share of clones is missing; checked studies link under half to unresolved V genes, and the rest is unexplained. Clonal size and the V and J genes are those of that table, whereas D and trimming came from the DNA. The sample yields about 140,000 clones; about 82% were counted once. Around 3% of the sample is in the top ten clones.

The CDR3, cysteine through phenylalanine, is 14 amino acids long. The retained sequence is limited to the CDR3, 42 bases, with the frame set at the first base. Cut back by 4 bases and 4 bases, the V and J ends lie 10 bases apart. CDR1 and CDR2 were assigned from the germline V gene as KGHDR and SFDVKD. On this clone itself: There is no known antigen for this receptor. No clone much larger than this one lies a single base away; base qualities are absent.

This chain joins TRBV24-1 to TRBJ1-5, with the D gene too uncertain to name. The sequenced sample consisted of peripheral blood. The TCR comes from a man between 50 and 59 years old with acute or convalescent COVID-19. The DNA is TGTGCCACCAGTGAACACAGCAATAATCAGCCCCAGCATTTT. Its protein is CATSEHSNNQPQHF.